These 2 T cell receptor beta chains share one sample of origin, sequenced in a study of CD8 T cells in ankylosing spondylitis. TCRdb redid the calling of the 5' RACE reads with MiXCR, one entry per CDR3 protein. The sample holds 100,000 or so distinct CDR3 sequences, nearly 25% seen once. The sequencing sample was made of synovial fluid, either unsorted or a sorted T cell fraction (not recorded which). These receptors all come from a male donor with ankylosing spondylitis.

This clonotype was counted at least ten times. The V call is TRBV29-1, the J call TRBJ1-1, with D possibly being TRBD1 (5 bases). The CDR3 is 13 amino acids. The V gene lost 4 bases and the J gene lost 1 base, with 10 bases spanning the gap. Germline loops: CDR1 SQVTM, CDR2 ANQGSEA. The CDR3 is CSVVPTGNTEAFF. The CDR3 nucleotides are TGCAGCGTTGTCCCTACAGGGAACACTGAAGCTTTCTTT. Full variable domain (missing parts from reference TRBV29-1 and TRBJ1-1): SAVISQKPSRDICQRGTSLTIQCQVDSQVTMMFWYRQQPGQSLTLIATANQGSEATYESGFVIDKFPISRPNLTFSTLTVSNMSPEDSSIYLCSVVPTGNTEAFFGQGTRLTVV.

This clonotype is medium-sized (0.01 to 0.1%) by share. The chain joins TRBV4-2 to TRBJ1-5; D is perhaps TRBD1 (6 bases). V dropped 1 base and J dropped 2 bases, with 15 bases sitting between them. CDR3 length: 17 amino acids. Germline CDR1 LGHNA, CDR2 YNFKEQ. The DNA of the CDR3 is TGTGCCAGCAGCCAAGCTGAAGGAGGGGGGGGCAATCAGCCCCAGCATTTT. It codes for CASSQAEGGGGNQPQHF.